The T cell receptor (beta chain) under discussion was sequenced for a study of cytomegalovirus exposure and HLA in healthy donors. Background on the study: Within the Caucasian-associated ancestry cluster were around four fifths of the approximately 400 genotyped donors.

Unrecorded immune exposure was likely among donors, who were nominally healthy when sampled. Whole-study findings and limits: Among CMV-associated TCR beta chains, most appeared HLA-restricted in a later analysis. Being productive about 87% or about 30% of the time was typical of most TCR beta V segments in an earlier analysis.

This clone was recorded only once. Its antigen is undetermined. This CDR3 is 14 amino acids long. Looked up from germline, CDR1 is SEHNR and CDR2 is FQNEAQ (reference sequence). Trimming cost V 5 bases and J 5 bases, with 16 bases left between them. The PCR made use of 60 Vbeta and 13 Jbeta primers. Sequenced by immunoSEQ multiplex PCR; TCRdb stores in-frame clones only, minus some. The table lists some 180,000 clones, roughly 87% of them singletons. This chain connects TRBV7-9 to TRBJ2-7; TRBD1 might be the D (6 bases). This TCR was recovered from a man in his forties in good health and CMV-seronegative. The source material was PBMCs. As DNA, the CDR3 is TGTGCCAGCAGCCACAGGGACCGACTCCACGAGCAGTACTTC. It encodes CASSHRDRLHEQYF.